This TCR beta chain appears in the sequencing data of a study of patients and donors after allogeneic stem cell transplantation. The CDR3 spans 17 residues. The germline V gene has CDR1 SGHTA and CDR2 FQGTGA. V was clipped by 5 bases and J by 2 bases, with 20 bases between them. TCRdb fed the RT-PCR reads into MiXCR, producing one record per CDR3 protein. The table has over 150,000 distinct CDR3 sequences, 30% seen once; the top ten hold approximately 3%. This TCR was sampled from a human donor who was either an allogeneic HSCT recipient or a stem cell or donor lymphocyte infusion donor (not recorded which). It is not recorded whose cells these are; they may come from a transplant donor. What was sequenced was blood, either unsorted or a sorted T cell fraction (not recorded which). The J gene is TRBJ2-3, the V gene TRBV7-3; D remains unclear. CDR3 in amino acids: CASSTLDTSLNTDTQYF. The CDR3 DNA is TGTGCCAGCAGCACCCTCGACACCTCCCTGAACACAGATACGCAGTATTTT.